This T cell receptor beta chain was captured in a study of blood T cell repertoires in COVID-19. The overall study: Samples taken during acute and convalescent COVID-19 were collected in the United States, Italy and Spain. Sources were T cells, B-cell-depleted T cells, or PBMCs; the material itself was cDNA or gDNA.

This clone was found once. In the original workflow: By means of reference gene primer amplification, nucleated cell counts were estimated. TCRdb's copy holds only in-frame clones and misses some; the assay was immunoSEQ multiplex PCR. That table furnishes V, J and clone size, whereas the DNA furnished D and trimming. Here the sample spans 100,000 to 150,000 clones, 70% to 90% being singletons. The J segment lost 4 bases and the V segment lost 2 bases, leaving 5 bases of the junction unmatched. This CDR3 has 14 residues. Germline CDR1 reads SGHNT; CDR2 reads YYREEE (reference sequence). The J gene is TRBJ2-7, the V gene TRBV5-4; TRBD1 agrees at 8 bases. The sequencing input was peripheral blood. The origin of this receptor is a man aged 35 to 55 with acute or convalescent COVID-19. The CDR3 DNA follows: TGTGCCAGCAGCTTATCAGGGGGCAGGTACGAGCAGTACTTC. It specifies CASSLSGGRYEQYF.